Listed below are T cell receptor beta chains from one sample, sequenced in a study of blood T cells in healthy people across ages. TCRdb analysed the 5' RACE reads with MiXCR anew, one entry per CDR3 protein. The sample comprises fewer than 800,000 distinct CDR3 sequences, approximately 25% of which are singletons, and 9.4% rests with the top ten. These same records also appear under a second study, on T cells of mothers and their children.

Sequenced material: blood. These TCRs come from a boy aged 10-17 years in good health. Each CDR3 is given with its conserved first and last residue. D genes are given only for firm matches. The size of a clone is reported for some rows only, either as once, few or many, or as a class for expanded clones.

cdr3_aa: CASTAGLYNSPLHF; cdr3_nt: TGTGCCAGCACGGCAGGTCTCTACAATTCACCCCTCCACTTT; clone_size: .; j_call: TRBJ1-6; cdr3_length: 14; d_call: .; v_call: TRBV25-1
cdr3_aa: CSVVIYEKLFF; cdr3_nt: TGCAGCGTTGTCATTTATGAAAAACTGTTTTTT; clone_size: .; j_call: TRBJ1-4; cdr3_length: 11; d_call: .; v_call: TRBV29-1
cdr3_aa: CASSFATSGDTQYF; cdr3_nt: TGTGCCAGCAGTTTCGCGACTAGCGGAGATACGCAGTATTTT; clone_size: .; j_call: TRBJ2-3; cdr3_length: 14; d_call: TRBD2; v_call: TRBV27
cdr3_aa: CASSSGSNTEAFF; cdr3_nt: TGTGCCAGCAGCTCGGGCAGCAACACTGAAGCTTTCTTT; clone_size: many; j_call: TRBJ1-1; cdr3_length: 13; d_call: .; v_call: TRBV7-3
cdr3_aa: CASSRVTSGGTDTQYF; cdr3_nt: TGTGCCAGCAGCCGTGTGACTAGCGGGGGCACAGATACGCAGTATTTT; clone_size: .; j_call: TRBJ2-3; cdr3_length: 16; d_call: TRBD2; v_call: TRBV11-3
cdr3_aa: CSAIGSRKRTDTQYF; cdr3_nt: TGCAGCGCGATCGGGTCGCGGAAACGCACAGATACGCAGTATTTT; clone_size: .; j_call: TRBJ2-3; cdr3_length: 15; d_call: .; v_call: TRBV29-1
cdr3_aa: CSAREGGDEKLFF; cdr3_nt: TGCAGTGCTAGAGAAGGGGGGGATGAAAAACTGTTTTTT; clone_size: few; j_call: TRBJ1-4; cdr3_length: 13; d_call: .; v_call: TRBV20-1
cdr3_aa: CASSPRQGTSVDEQFF; cdr3_nt: TGTGCCAGCAGCCCAAGACAGGGGACTAGCGTTGATGAGCAGTTCTTC; clone_size: few; j_call: TRBJ2-1; cdr3_length: 16; d_call: TRBD2; v_call: TRBV11-2
cdr3_aa: CASLREGLSYEQYF; cdr3_nt: TGTGCCAGCTTGAGGGAGGGTTTATCCTACGAGCAGTACTTC; clone_size: .; j_call: TRBJ2-7; cdr3_length: 14; d_call: TRBD2; v_call: TRBV6-6
cdr3_aa: CSAREEGRNYGYTF; cdr3_nt: TGCAGTGCTAGAGAGGAAGGGAGAAACTATGGCTACACCTTC; clone_size: .; j_call: TRBJ1-2; cdr3_length: 14; d_call: .; v_call: TRBV20-1
cdr3_aa: CASSFTGGGEKLFF; cdr3_nt: TGTGCCAGCAGTTTTACAGGGGGCGGAGAAAAACTGTTTTTT; clone_size: few; j_call: TRBJ1-4; cdr3_length: 14; d_call: TRBD1; v_call: TRBV6-1
cdr3_aa: CASSQGGQGSSYEQYF; cdr3_nt: TGCGCCAGCAGCCAGGGGGGACAGGGCAGCTCCTACGAGCAGTACTTC; clone_size: few; j_call: TRBJ2-7; cdr3_length: 16; d_call: TRBD1; v_call: TRBV4-1
cdr3_aa: CASKTSGSSYEQYF; cdr3_nt: TGTGCCAGCAAGACTAGCGGGAGCTCCTACGAGCAGTACTTC; clone_size: few; j_call: TRBJ2-7; cdr3_length: 14; d_call: TRBD2; v_call: TRBV6-1
cdr3_aa: CSADTMDRPHEQYF; cdr3_nt: TGCAGTGCCGACACTATGGACAGGCCCCACGAGCAGTACTTC; clone_size: few; j_call: TRBJ2-7; cdr3_length: 14; d_call: TRBD1; v_call: TRBV20-1
cdr3_aa: CASSLASGGEYEQYF; cdr3_nt: TGCGCCAGCAGCTTGGCCAGTGGGGGCGAGTACGAGCAGTACTTC; clone_size: once; j_call: TRBJ2-7; cdr3_length: 15; d_call: .; v_call: TRBV5-1
cdr3_aa: CASSVDGREGGQFF; cdr3_nt: TGTGCCAGCAGCGTAGATGGTAGGGAGGGGGGGCAGTTCTTC; clone_size: few; j_call: TRBJ2-1; cdr3_length: 14; d_call: .; v_call: TRBV9
cdr3_aa: CASSPDTSGANVLTF; cdr3_nt: TGTGCCAGCAGCCCGGACACCTCTGGGGCCAACGTCCTGACTTTC; clone_size: .; j_call: TRBJ2-6; cdr3_length: 15; d_call: .; v_call: TRBV7-3
cdr3_aa: CASSLVGDWRETQYF; cdr3_nt: TGCGCCAGCAGCTTGGTTGGGGATTGGCGTGAGACCCAGTACTTC; clone_size: few; j_call: TRBJ2-5; cdr3_length: 15; d_call: .; v_call: TRBV5-1
cdr3_aa: CASSRQGDMNTEAFF; cdr3_nt: TGTGCCAGCAGTCGGCAGGGGGACATGAACACTGAAGCTTTCTTT; clone_size: .; j_call: TRBJ1-1; cdr3_length: 15; d_call: TRBD1; v_call: TRBV27
cdr3_aa: CASRGSPYKKQNTEAFF; cdr3_nt: TGTGCCAGCAGGGGGTCTCCCTACAAAAAACAGAACACTGAAGCTTTCTTT; clone_size: .; j_call: TRBJ1-1; cdr3_length: 17; d_call: .; v_call: TRBV6-2/TRBV6-3
cdr3_aa: CASSSVTGANVLTF; cdr3_nt: TGTGCCAGCAGCTCGGTAACTGGGGCCAACGTCCTGACTTTC; clone_size: many; j_call: TRBJ2-6; cdr3_length: 14; d_call: .; v_call: TRBV11-1
cdr3_aa: CASSLTGLTETQYF; cdr3_nt: TGTGCCAGCAGCCTGACGGGACTTACAGAGACCCAGTACTTC; clone_size: few; j_call: TRBJ2-5; cdr3_length: 14; d_call: .; v_call: TRBV5-4
cdr3_aa: CSADDSGRSSYNEQFF; cdr3_nt: TGCAGTGCGGATGATAGCGGGAGGAGCTCCTACAATGAGCAGTTCTTC; clone_size: .; j_call: TRBJ2-1; cdr3_length: 16; d_call: TRBD2; v_call: TRBV20-1
cdr3_aa: CASRVIGFTGADMNTEAFF; cdr3_nt: TGTGCCAGCAGGGTCATCGGGTTTACAGGGGCTGACATGAACACTGAAGCTTTCTTT; clone_size: .; j_call: TRBJ1-1; cdr3_length: 19; d_call: TRBD1; v_call: TRBV27
cdr3_aa: CASSPGTETYVEYF; cdr3_nt: TGTGCCAGCAGCCCCGGGACAGAGACCTACGTGGAGTACTTC; clone_size: few; j_call: TRBJ2-7; cdr3_length: 14; d_call: TRBD1; v_call: TRBV7-2
cdr3_aa: CASSLLKGTEDQYF; cdr3_nt: TGTGCCAGCAGTTTACTTAAGGGGACGGAGGACCAGTACTTC; clone_size: .; j_call: TRBJ2-5; cdr3_length: 14; d_call: .; v_call: TRBV28
cdr3_aa: CTTAAGLMNTEAFF; cdr3_nt: TGCACCACCGCGGCCGGGCTTATGAACACTGAAGCTTTCTTT; clone_size: .; j_call: TRBJ1-1; cdr3_length: 14; d_call: .; v_call: TRBV29-1
cdr3_aa: CSARDTGTDYEQYF; cdr3_nt: TGCAGTGCTAGAGATACGGGGACGGACTACGAGCAGTACTTC; clone_size: .; j_call: TRBJ2-7; cdr3_length: 14; d_call: .; v_call: TRBV20-1
cdr3_aa: CASSERYDIQETQYF; cdr3_nt: TGTGCCAGCAGCGAAAGATATGACATTCAAGAGACCCAGTACTTC; clone_size: .; j_call: TRBJ2-5; cdr3_length: 15; d_call: .; v_call: TRBV3-1
cdr3_aa: CSAGGQGAGYEQYF; cdr3_nt: TGCAGTGCGGGGGGACAGGGGGCTGGCTACGAGCAGTACTTC; clone_size: .; j_call: TRBJ2-7; cdr3_length: 14; d_call: TRBD1; v_call: TRBV20-1
cdr3_aa: CASSQDTKNYGYTF; cdr3_nt: TGCGCCAGCAGCCAAGATACGAAAAACTATGGCTACACCTTC; clone_size: .; j_call: TRBJ1-2; cdr3_length: 14; d_call: .; v_call: TRBV4-3
cdr3_aa: CASSHNPGSTGEMPYEQYF; cdr3_nt: TGTGCCAGCAGCCATAACCCGGGCTCAACAGGGGAGATGCCCTACGAGCAGTACTTC; clone_size: .; j_call: TRBJ2-7; cdr3_length: 19; d_call: TRBD1; v_call: TRBV3-1
cdr3_aa: CASSQEVRQWETQYF; cdr3_nt: TGCGCCAGCAGCCAAGAGGTCAGGCAGTGGGAGACCCAGTACTTC; clone_size: .; j_call: TRBJ2-5; cdr3_length: 15; d_call: .; v_call: TRBV4-3
cdr3_aa: CASSVGLAGKDEQFF; cdr3_nt: TGTGCCAGCAGCGTCGGACTAGCGGGAAAGGATGAGCAGTTCTTC; clone_size: .; j_call: TRBJ2-1; cdr3_length: 15; d_call: TRBD2; v_call: TRBV9
cdr3_aa: CASSAGQGVAETQYF; cdr3_nt: TGCGCCAGCAGCGCGGGACAGGGGGTAGCAGAGACCCAGTACTTC; clone_size: .; j_call: TRBJ2-5; cdr3_length: 15; d_call: TRBD1; v_call: TRBV5-1
cdr3_aa: CASSSGTGYSYEQYF; cdr3_nt: TGTGCCAGCAGCTCCGGGACAGGTTACTCCTACGAGCAGTACTTC; clone_size: .; j_call: TRBJ2-7; cdr3_length: 15; d_call: TRBD1; v_call: TRBV6-5
cdr3_aa: CSAREGPWSTDTQYF; cdr3_nt: TGCAGTGCTAGAGAGGGGCCCTGGAGCACAGATACGCAGTATTTT; clone_size: .; j_call: TRBJ2-3; cdr3_length: 15; d_call: .; v_call: TRBV20-1
cdr3_aa: CASSPGTEGDTQYF; cdr3_nt: TGCGCCAGCAGCCCAGGGACAGAGGGGGATACGCAGTATTTT; clone_size: .; j_call: TRBJ2-3; cdr3_length: 14; d_call: TRBD1; v_call: TRBV4-3
cdr3_aa: CASSGSGNRRETQYF; cdr3_nt: TGTGCCAGCAGTGGGAGCGGAAATCGGCGGGAGACCCAGTACTTC; clone_size: once; j_call: TRBJ2-5; cdr3_length: 15; d_call: .; v_call: TRBV2
cdr3_aa: CSAHGQGENYEQYF; cdr3_nt: TGCAGTGCCCACGGGCAGGGCGAAAACTACGAGCAGTACTTC; clone_size: .; j_call: TRBJ2-7; cdr3_length: 14; d_call: .; v_call: TRBV20-1
cdr3_aa: CSARRGQGLYEQYF; cdr3_nt: TGCAGCGCCCGACGAGGACAGGGACTCTACGAGCAGTACTTC; clone_size: .; j_call: TRBJ2-7; cdr3_length: 14; d_call: TRBD1; v_call: TRBV29-1
cdr3_aa: CASSSSTGEEETQYF; cdr3_nt: TGTGCCAGCAGCTCCTCGACAGGGGAGGAGGAGACCCAGTACTTC; clone_size: .; j_call: TRBJ2-5; cdr3_length: 15; d_call: TRBD1; v_call: TRBV7-9
cdr3_aa: CASSSAGGAYGYTF; cdr3_nt: TGTGCCAGCAGCTCGGCGGGGGGCGCCTATGGCTACACCTTC; clone_size: .; j_call: TRBJ1-2; cdr3_length: 14; d_call: .; v_call: TRBV7-2
cdr3_aa: CASSFGSSYYEQYF; cdr3_nt: TGTGCCAGCAGTTTCGGGAGTTCCTACTACGAGCAGTACTTC; clone_size: once; j_call: TRBJ2-7; cdr3_length: 14; d_call: .; v_call: TRBV27
cdr3_aa: CASSPSAEILNEQFF; cdr3_nt: TGTGCCAGCTCACCGTCGGCTGAGATTCTCAATGAGCAGTTCTTC; clone_size: .; j_call: TRBJ2-1; cdr3_length: 15; d_call: .; v_call: TRBV18
cdr3_aa: CASNDLQSSYNEQFF; cdr3_nt: TGTGCCAGCAACGACTTGCAGAGCTCCTACAATGAGCAGTTCTTC; clone_size: few; j_call: TRBJ2-1; cdr3_length: 15; d_call: .; v_call: TRBV28
cdr3_aa: CASSLLDRATAFF; cdr3_nt: TGTGCCAGCAGCTTACTCGACAGGGCTACGGCTTTCTTT; clone_size: few; j_call: TRBJ1-1; cdr3_length: 13; d_call: TRBD1; v_call: TRBV7-2
cdr3_aa: CASTDPSGGWVTQYF; cdr3_nt: TGTGCCAGCACCGATCCTAGCGGGGGGTGGGTTACGCAGTATTTT; clone_size: .; j_call: TRBJ2-3; cdr3_length: 15; d_call: TRBD2; v_call: TRBV11-2
cdr3_aa: CASSPRTSGVYEQYF; cdr3_nt: TGTGCCAGCAGCCCCCGGACTAGCGGGGTCTACGAGCAGTACTTC; clone_size: many; j_call: TRBJ2-7; cdr3_length: 15; d_call: TRBD2; v_call: TRBV3-1
cdr3_aa: CASSQLAGAETQYF; cdr3_nt: TGTGCCAGCAGCCAACTAGCGGGAGCGGAGACCCAGTACTTC; clone_size: many; j_call: TRBJ2-5; cdr3_length: 14; d_call: TRBD2; v_call: TRBV11-2
cdr3_aa: CASRLGLAVDTQYF; cdr3_nt: TGTGCCAGCAGGCTAGGACTAGCGGTAGATACGCAGTATTTT; clone_size: .; j_call: TRBJ2-3; cdr3_length: 14; d_call: TRBD2; v_call: TRBV12-3/TRBV12-4
cdr3_aa: CASSLVGSAYNEQSF; cdr3_nt: TGCGCCAGCAGCTTGGTGGGTTCGGCCTACAATGAGCAGTCCTTC; clone_size: few; j_call: TRBJ2-1; cdr3_length: 15; d_call: .; v_call: TRBV5-1
cdr3_aa: CASRPGDSARETQYF; cdr3_nt: TGTGCCAGCAGGCCAGGGGACTCGGCGAGGGAGACCCAGTACTTC; clone_size: .; j_call: TRBJ2-5; cdr3_length: 15; d_call: .; v_call: TRBV7-2
cdr3_aa: CASSVAGDYQETQYF; cdr3_nt: TGTGCCAGCAGCGTAGCGGGGGACTACCAAGAGACCCAGTACTTC; clone_size: few; j_call: TRBJ2-5; cdr3_length: 15; d_call: .; v_call: TRBV9
cdr3_aa: CASSLLGQGLGNTIYF; cdr3_nt: TGTGCCAGCAGCTTATTGGGACAGGGGCTTGGAAACACCATATATTTT; clone_size: .; j_call: TRBJ1-3; cdr3_length: 16; d_call: TRBD1; v_call: TRBV7-3
cdr3_aa: CASNRDRVLNEQFF; cdr3_nt: TGTGCCAGCAACCGGGACAGGGTACTCAATGAGCAGTTCTTC; clone_size: few; j_call: TRBJ2-1; cdr3_length: 14; d_call: TRBD1; v_call: TRBV28
cdr3_aa: CASSTTVRWTGGEAFF; cdr3_nt: TGTGCCAGCAGCACAACCGTAAGATGGACAGGGGGAGAGGCTTTCTTT; clone_size: few; j_call: TRBJ1-1; cdr3_length: 16; d_call: TRBD1; v_call: TRBV28
cdr3_aa: CAISEGVGTGTYEQYF; cdr3_nt: TGTGCCATCAGTGAGGGAGTGGGGACAGGGACTTACGAGCAGTACTTC; clone_size: .; j_call: TRBJ2-7; cdr3_length: 16; d_call: TRBD1; v_call: TRBV10-3
cdr3_aa: CASRRQGVNYGYTF; cdr3_nt: TGTGCCAGCAGACGACAGGGAGTCAACTATGGCTACACCTTC; clone_size: few; j_call: TRBJ1-2; cdr3_length: 14; d_call: TRBD1; v_call: TRBV12-3/TRBV12-4
cdr3_aa: CASSTGYSTDTQYF; cdr3_nt: TGTGCCAGCAGTACCGGTTATAGCACAGATACGCAGTATTTT; clone_size: .; j_call: TRBJ2-3; cdr3_length: 14; d_call: .; v_call: TRBV3-1